The next 21 T cell receptor beta chains were all read from a single sample in a study of T cells in tuberculosis. Sorting used thawed, overnight-rested PBMC stained with anti-CD3, a viability dye and GMM-loaded CD1B tetramer. The CD1B tetramers carried C32 glucose monomycolate purified from Rhodococcus equi. TCRdb's table, derived via immunoSEQ multiplex PCR, lists solely in-frame clones and lacks some. The sample contains roughly 61,000 clones, around 90% of which appear only once. Sequenced sample: CD1b-GMM tetramer-negative cells sorted from PBMCs. The origin of the receptors is an adult woman with latent tuberculosis.

On this clone: An end of the junction does not agree with germline; a read error may underlie this. V gene TRBV7-7 combines with J gene TRBJ2-5; D gene uncertain. CDR3 size: 13 residues. Germline loops: CDR1 SSHAT, CDR2 FNYEAQ (reference sequence). CDR3 in DNA: TGTGCTAGCAGCGCGAGCCCCCAAGAGACCCAGTACTTC. This gives the protein CASSASPQETQYF.

The chain couples TRBV7-9 to TRBJ1-1; D is ambiguous. Trimming pared 4 bases from V and 3 bases from J, leaving 9 bases between. Germline values: CDR1 SEHNR, CDR2 FQNEAQ (reference sequence). This CDR3 comprises 13 residues. CDR3: CASSSEQHTEAFF. The CDR3 nucleotides are TGTGCCAGCAGCTCAGAACAGCACACTGAAGCTTTCTTT.

The chain links TRBV9 to TRBJ2-1; TRBD2 matches 12 bases. The ends lost 3 bases at V and 8 bases at J; junction bases unmatched: 3. The CDR3 has 14 residues. CDR1 is SGDLS and CDR2 is YYNGEE in the germline V gene. The CDR3 coding sequence is TGTGCCAGCAGCGCCGGACTAGCGGGACATGAGCAGTTCTTC. It encodes CASSAGLAGHEQFF.

The V and J genes are TRBV19 and TRBJ2-1; TRBD2 aligns across 11 bases. Germline CDR1 and CDR2: LNHDA and SQIVND (reference sequence). The CDR3 is made up of 17 amino acids. V shed 5 bases and J 1 base; nucleotides not matched to a gene: 7. The CDR3 loop is CASSSPLAGGSYNEQFF. The CDR3 bases are TGTGCCAGTAGTTCACCGCTAGCGGGAGGATCCTACAATGAGCAGTTCTTC. Combining the CDR3 with reference TRBV19 and TRBJ2-1 gives the whole variable domain DGGITQSPKYLFRKEGQNVTLSCEQNLNHDAMYWYRQDPGQGLRLIYYSQIVNDFQKGDIAEGYSVSREKKESFPLTVTSAQKNPTAFYLCASSSPLAGGSYNEQFFGPGTRLTVL.

As regards this clone: Distinct nucleotide sequences in the sample also encode this CDR3. This chain links TRBV5-8 with TRBJ2-3; D is undetermined. CDR3 length equals 13 residues. Germline V gives CDR1 SGHTS, CDR2 YDEGEE. Trimming removed 1 base at V and 3 bases at J, with 6 bases between. CDR3 sequence: CASSLRGTDTQYF. For the CDR3, the DNA is TGTGCCAGCAGCTTGAGAGGTACAGATACGCAGTATTTT.

This clone is a singleton in its sample. The chain is built from TRBV7-2 and TRBJ1-2; TRBD1 aligns across 7 bases. The CDR3 is 14 residues long. Germline V CDR1 and CDR2: SGHTA, FQGNSA. V was clipped by 1 base and J by 6 bases; unmatched bases: 5. The CDR3 here is CASSLVARGDGYTF. The CDR3, as DNA: TGTGCCAGCAGCTTAGTTGCCAGGGGGGATGGCTACACCTTC.

The chain employs TRBV4-3 and TRBJ2-5; possibly TRBD1 for D (5 bases). Trimming removed 0 bases at V and 4 bases at J, with 12 bases between. The CDR3 loop spans 15 amino acids. CDR1 and CDR2 (germline): LGHNA, YSLEER. CDR3 in DNA: TGCGCCAGCAGCCAAGATCTGGTGGGGCCAGAGACCCAGTACTTC. Translating gives CASSQDLVGPETQYF.

This chain uses TRBV27 with TRBJ1-2; D is unresolved. The germline V gene has CDR1 MNHEY and CDR2 SMNVEV (reference sequence). Between the trimmed V and J ends, which lost 6 bases and 8 bases, there was a span of 16 bases. The CDR3 length is 13 residues. The CDR3 here is CASRASAGGGYTF. The DNA for the CDR3 is TGTGCCAGCAGAGCGTCGGCGGGAGGCGGCTACACCTTC.

The chain is built from TRBV18 and TRBJ1-6; weak D call: TRBD1 (6 bases). V lost 2 bases to trimming and J lost 5 bases, with 10 bases between them. From germline, CDR1 is KGHSH and CDR2 LQKENI. This CDR3 is built from 15 residues. CDR3 coding DNA: TGTGCCAGCTCACCATTAGGACAGAATAATTCACCCCTCCACTTT. Its protein product is CASSPLGQNNSPLHF.

This clone turned up a few times. The gene calls are TRBV19 and TRBJ1-2; D is ambiguous. Germline-derived CDR1 and CDR2 are LNHDA and SQIVND (reference sequence). The CDR3 loop spans 14 amino acids. Trimming shortened V by 3 bases and J by 7 bases, and 15 bases separated the two germline ends. The DNA of the CDR3 is TGTGCCAGTAGTATGGGCACTGCCGGGAGTGGCTACACCTTC. Protein sequence: CASSMGTAGSGYTF. Supplemented by reference TRBV19 and TRBJ1-2, the full variable domain reads DGGITQSPKYLFRKEGQNVTLSCEQNLNHDAMYWYRQDPGQGLRLIYYSQIVNDFQKGDIAEGYSVSREKKESFPLTVTSAQKNPTAFYLCASSMGTAGSGYTFGSGTRLTVV.

V is TRBV7-2 and J is TRBJ2-1, with TRBD2 as a possible D gene (7 bases). Between the trimmed V and J ends, which lost 1 base and 6 bases, there was a span of 16 bases. CDR1 and CDR2 from the germline V gene are SGHTA and FQGNSA. This CDR3 is built from 16 residues. The CDR3 region is CASSLEMWGGINEQFF. DNA of the CDR3: TGTGCCAGCAGCTTAGAAATGTGGGGGGGCATCAATGAGCAGTTCTTC.

This clone showed up just a few times. This chain connects TRBV21-1 to TRBJ2-3; the DNA was not used to check the table's D call, TRBD1. TRBV21-1 is noted as a pseudogene. CDR3 length: 17 residues. The CDR3 is CASSKGPSTGGTDTQYF. Here the CDR3 DNA reads TGTGCCAGCAGCAAAGGTCCCTCGACAGGGGGCACAGATACGCAGTATTTT.

The rearrangement links TRBV18 to TRBJ2-5; 9 positions match TRBD2. V lost 1 base to trimming and J lost 1 base; unmatched junction nucleotides: 1. Germline V gene data show CDR1 as KGHSH and CDR2 as LQKENI. The CDR3 sequence is 15 residues long. This chain's CDR3 is CASSPLAGVQETQYF. The CDR3 DNA follows: TGTGCCAGCTCACCACTAGCGGGGGTCCAAGAGACCCAGTACTTC.

The chain combines TRBV5-1 with TRBJ2-3; possibly TRBD1 for D (6 bases). V was pared by 4 bases and J by 3 bases, with 21 bases between. The CDR3 is 17 residues long. The V gene's germline CDR1 is SGHRS and CDR2 YFSETQ. CDR3 nucleotide sequence: TGCGCCAGCAGCAAATCCTCCGACAGGCTTAGGACAGATACGCAGTATTTT. It translates to CASSKSSDRLRTDTQYF.

V and J are TRBV5-1 and TRBJ1-2, with TRBD1 matching 7 bases. This CDR3 comprises 14 residues. Germline V gene lookup returns CDR1 SGHRS and CDR2 YFSETQ. V lost 4 bases and J lost 8; bases outside the gene matches: 11. The CDR3 DNA reads as TGCGCCAGCAGCCCTCAGGAGGGGGCAGGGGGCTACACCTTC. It encodes CASSPQEGAGGYTF.

The CDR3 DNA is TGTGCTAGTGGCTATGCCCCTATTCCGGGACTAGCGGGAGACTTGGTCAAAAACATTCAGTACTTC. Translating gives CASGYAPIPGLAGDLVKNIQYF. V gene TRBV12-5 combines with J gene TRBJ2-4; 14 nucleotides line up with TRBD2. Germline-derived CDR1 and CDR2 are LGHNT and FRNRAP. This CDR3 comprises 22 residues. V trimming: 6 bases; J trimming: 3 bases; junction bases outside the gene matches: 22.

The V call is TRBV7-3, the J call TRBJ2-7; perhaps TRBD1 as D (6 bases). V was pared by 3 bases and J by 2 bases, with 8 bases between. The CDR3 totals 13 residues. Germline values: CDR1 SGHTA, CDR2 FQGTGA. In DNA form, the CDR3 reads TGTGCCAGCAGCTTGGCAGGGGCCTACGAGCAGTACTTC. Translating gives CASSLAGAYEQYF.

This rearrangement joins TRBV9 to TRBJ2-5, with TRBD1 matching over 8 bases. The germline gives CDR1 SGDLS, CDR2 YYNGEE. After removal of 5 bases from V and 0 bases from J, the junction contained 6 bases not matched to a gene. This CDR3 comprises 15 residues. The CDR3: CASSQGAGNQETQYF. The CDR3 coding sequence is TGTGCCAGCAGTCAGGGGGCAGGGAACCAAGAGACCCAGTACTTC.

The V gene is TRBV10-1, the J gene TRBJ2-3; maybe TRBD2 (6 bases). V was cut by 7 bases and J by 3 bases, with 14 bases left in between. Germline V gene data show CDR1 as WNHNN and CDR2 as SYGVQD (reference sequence). The CDR3 contains 14 residues. Here the CDR3 reads CASTRDFDTDTQYF. CDR3 nucleotides: TGCGCCAGCACCCGGGACTTCGATACAGATACGCAGTATTTT.

The table lists this clone with a few counts. The CDR3 loop reads CASSNAQKYNEKLFF. DNA of the CDR3: TGTGCCAGCAGTAACGCTCAGAAGTACAATGAAAAACTGTTTTTT. The rearrangement uses TRBV28 and TRBJ1-4; no firm D call. The CDR3 consists of 15 residues. Germline values: CDR1 MDHEN, CDR2 SYDVKM. V gave up 5 bases and J gave up 5 bases, with 15 bases separating them.

V and J are TRBV7-2 and TRBJ1-6; D is uncertain. The V end lost 1 base, the J end lost 7 bases, and 8 bases lay between the germline ends. The germline CDR1 and CDR2 sequences are SGHTA and FQGNSA. There are 14 residues in the CDR3. CDR3 sequence reads: CASSLGQLNSPLHF. The CDR3 DNA sequence: TGTGCCAGCAGCTTAGGTCAGTTAAATTCACCCCTCCACTTT.